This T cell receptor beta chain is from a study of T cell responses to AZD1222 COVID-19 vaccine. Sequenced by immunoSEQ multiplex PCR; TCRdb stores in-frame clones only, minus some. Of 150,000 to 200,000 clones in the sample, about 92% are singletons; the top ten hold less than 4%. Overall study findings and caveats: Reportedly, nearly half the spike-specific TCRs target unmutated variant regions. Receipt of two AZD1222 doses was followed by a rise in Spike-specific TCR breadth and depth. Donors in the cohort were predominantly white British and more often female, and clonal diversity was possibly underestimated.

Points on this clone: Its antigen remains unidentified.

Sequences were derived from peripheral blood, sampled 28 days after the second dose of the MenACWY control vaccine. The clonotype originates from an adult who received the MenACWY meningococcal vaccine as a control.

The CDR3 bases are TGTGCCAGCAGCCGGACTAGCGGGAATGAGCAGTTCTTC. Translated, it gives CASSRTSGNEQFF. The V and J genes are TRBV11-2 and TRBJ2-1; TRBD2 matches 11 bases. J was trimmed by 7 bases and V by 5 bases; bases with no gene match: 1. The CDR3 extends over 13 amino acids. Germline V lookup: CDR1 SGHAT, CDR2 FQNNGV.